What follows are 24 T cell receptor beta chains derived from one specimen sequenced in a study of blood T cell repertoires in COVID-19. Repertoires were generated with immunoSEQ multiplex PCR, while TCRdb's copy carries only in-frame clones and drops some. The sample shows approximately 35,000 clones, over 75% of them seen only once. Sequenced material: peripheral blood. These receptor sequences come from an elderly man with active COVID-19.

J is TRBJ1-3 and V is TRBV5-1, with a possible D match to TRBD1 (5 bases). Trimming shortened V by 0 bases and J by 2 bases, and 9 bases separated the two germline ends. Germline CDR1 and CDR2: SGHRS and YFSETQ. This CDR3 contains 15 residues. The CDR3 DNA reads TGCGCCAGCAGCTTGGCTACAGGAGCTGGAAACACCATATATTTT. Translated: CASSLATGAGNTIYF.

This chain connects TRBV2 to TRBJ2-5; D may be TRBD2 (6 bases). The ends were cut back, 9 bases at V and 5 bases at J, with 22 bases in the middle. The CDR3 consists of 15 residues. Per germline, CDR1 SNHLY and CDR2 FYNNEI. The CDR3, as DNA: TGTGCCAGTCGTTTTTGGGGGGAGGTCGGGGAGACCCAGTACTTC. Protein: CASRFWGEVGETQYF. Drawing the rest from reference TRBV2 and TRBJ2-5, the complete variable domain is EPEVTQTPSHQVTQMGQEVILRCVPISNHLYFYWYRQILGQKVEFLVSFYNNEISEKSEIFDDQFSVERPDGSNFTLKIRSTKLEDSAMYFCASRFWGEVGETQYFGPGTRLLVL.

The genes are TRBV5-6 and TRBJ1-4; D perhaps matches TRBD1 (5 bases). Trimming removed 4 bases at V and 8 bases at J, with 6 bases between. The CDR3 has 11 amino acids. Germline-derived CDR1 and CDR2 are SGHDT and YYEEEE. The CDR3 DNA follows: TGTGCCAGCAGCCACAGGGAAAAACTGTTTTTT. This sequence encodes CASSHREKLFF.

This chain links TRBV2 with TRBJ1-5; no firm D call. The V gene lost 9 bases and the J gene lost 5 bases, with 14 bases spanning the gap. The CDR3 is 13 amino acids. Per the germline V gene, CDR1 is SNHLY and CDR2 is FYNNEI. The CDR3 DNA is TGTGCCAGTACCCGGAGCCGGGATCAGCCCCAGCATTTT. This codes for CASTRSRDQPQHF. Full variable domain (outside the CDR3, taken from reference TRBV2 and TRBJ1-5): EPEVTQTPSHQVTQMGQEVILRCVPISNHLYFYWYRQILGQKVEFLVSFYNNEISEKSEIFDDQFSVERPDGSNFTLKIRSTKLEDSAMYFCASTRSRDQPQHFGDGTRLSIL.

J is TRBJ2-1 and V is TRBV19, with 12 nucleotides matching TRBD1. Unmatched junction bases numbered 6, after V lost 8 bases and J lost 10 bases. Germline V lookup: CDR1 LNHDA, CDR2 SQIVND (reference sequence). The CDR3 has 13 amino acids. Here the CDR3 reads CASRDRGLREQFF. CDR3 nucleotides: TGTGCCAGTCGGGACAGGGGGCTTCGGGAGCAGTTCTTC.

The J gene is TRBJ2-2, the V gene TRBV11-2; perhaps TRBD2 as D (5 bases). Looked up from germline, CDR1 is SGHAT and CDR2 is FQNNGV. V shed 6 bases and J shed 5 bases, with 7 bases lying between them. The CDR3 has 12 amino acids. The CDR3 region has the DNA TGTGCCAGCAGTCGGGGTACCGGGGAGCTGTTTTTT. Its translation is CASSRGTGELFF. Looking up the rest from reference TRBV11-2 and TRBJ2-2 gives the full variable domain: EAGVAQSPRYKIIEKRQSVAFWCNPISGHATLYWYQQILGQGPKLLIQFQNNGVVDDSQLPKDRFSAERLKGVDSTLKIQPAKLEDSAVYLCASSRGTGELFFGEGSRLTVL.

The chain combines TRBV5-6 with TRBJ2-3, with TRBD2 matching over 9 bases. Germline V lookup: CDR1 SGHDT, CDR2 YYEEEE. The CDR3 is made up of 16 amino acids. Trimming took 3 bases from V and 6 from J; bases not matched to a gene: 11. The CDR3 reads CASSSLGGGALDTQYF. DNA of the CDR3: TGTGCCAGCAGCTCGCTTGGCGGGGGGGCCTTGGATACGCAGTATTTT.

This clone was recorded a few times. CDR3: CASSDPEEPQETQYF. Here the CDR3 DNA reads TGTGCCAGCAGTGACCCCGAGGAGCCTCAAGAGACCCAGTACTTC. The V call is TRBV6-4, the J call TRBJ2-5; D is ambiguous. From germline, CDR1 is MRHNA and CDR2 SNTAGT. This CDR3 is 15 amino acids long. Trimming took 2 bases from V and 2 from J, leaving 12 bases between them.

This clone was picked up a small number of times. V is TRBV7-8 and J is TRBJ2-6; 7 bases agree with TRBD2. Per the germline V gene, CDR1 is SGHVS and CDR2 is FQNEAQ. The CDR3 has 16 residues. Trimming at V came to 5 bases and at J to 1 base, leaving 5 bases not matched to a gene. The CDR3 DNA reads TGTGCCAGCAGCGAACGGCGGGGGTCTGGGGCCAACGTCCTGACTTTC. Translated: CASSERRGSGANVLTF.

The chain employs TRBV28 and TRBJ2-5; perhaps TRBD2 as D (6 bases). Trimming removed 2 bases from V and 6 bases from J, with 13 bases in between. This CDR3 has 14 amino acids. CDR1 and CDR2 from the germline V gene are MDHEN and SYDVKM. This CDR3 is CASSLGGIGKTQYF. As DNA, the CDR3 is TGTGCCAGCAGTTTAGGGGGGATAGGGAAGACCCAGTACTTC.

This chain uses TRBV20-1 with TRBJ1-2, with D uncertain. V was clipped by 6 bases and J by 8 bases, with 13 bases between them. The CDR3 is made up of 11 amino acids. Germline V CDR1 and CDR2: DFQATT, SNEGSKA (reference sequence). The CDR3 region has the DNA TGCAGTGCCCCCGGAGCTCTCGGCTACACCTTC. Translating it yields CSAPGALGYTF.

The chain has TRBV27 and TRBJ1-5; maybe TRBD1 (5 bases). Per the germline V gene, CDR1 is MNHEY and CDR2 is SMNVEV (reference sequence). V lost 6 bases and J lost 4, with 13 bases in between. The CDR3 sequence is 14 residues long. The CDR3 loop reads CASRLGLGNQPQHF. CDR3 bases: TGTGCCAGCAGACTGGGACTCGGGAATCAGCCCCAGCATTTT.

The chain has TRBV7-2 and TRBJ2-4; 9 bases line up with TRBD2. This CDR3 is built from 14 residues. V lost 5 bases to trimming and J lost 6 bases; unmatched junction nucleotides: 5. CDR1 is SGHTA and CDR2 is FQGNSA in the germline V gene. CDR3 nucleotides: TGTGCCAGCAGCCTGGGACTAGCCGGAAACATTCAGTACTTC. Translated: CASSLGLAGNIQYF.

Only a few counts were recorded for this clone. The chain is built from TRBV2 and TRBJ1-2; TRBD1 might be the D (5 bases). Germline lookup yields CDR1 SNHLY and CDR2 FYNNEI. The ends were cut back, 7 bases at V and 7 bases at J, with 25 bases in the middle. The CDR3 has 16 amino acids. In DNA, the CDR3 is TGTGCCAGCAAGAAGGGTATCGGGGGAAGCCCCTCTGGCTACACCTTC. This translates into CASKKGIGGSPSGYTF.

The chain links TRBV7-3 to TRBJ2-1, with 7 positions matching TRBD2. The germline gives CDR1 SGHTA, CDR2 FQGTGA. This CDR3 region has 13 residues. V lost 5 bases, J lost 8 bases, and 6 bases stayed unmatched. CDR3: CASSPAAGDEQFF. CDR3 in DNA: TGTGCCAGCAGCCCAGCCGCGGGAGATGAGCAGTTCTTC.

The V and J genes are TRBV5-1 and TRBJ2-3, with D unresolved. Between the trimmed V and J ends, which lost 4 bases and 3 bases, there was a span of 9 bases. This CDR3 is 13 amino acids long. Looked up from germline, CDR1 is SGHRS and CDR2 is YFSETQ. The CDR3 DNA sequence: TGCGCCAGCAGCCTTTACCGGACAGATACGCAGTATTTT. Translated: CASSLYRTDTQYF. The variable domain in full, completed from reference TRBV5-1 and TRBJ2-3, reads KAGVTQTPRYLIKTRGQQVTLSCSPISGHRSVSWYQQTPGQGLQFLFEYFSETQRNKGNFPGRFSGRQFSNSRSEMNVSTLELGDSALYLCASSLYRTDTQYFGPGTRLTVL.

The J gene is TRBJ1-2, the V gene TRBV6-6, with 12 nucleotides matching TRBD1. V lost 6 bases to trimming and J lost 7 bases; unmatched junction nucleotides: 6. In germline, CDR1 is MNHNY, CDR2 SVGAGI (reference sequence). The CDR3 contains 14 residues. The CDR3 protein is CASRTGQGAGGYTF. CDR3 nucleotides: TGTGCCAGCAGGACGGGACAGGGGGCGGGTGGCTACACCTTC.

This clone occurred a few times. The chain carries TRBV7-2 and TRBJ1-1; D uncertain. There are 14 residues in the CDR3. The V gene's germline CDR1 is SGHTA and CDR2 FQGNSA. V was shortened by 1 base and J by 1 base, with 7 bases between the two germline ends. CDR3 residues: CASSLVAENTEAFF. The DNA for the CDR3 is TGTGCCAGCAGCTTAGTGGCGGAGAACACTGAAGCTTTCTTT.

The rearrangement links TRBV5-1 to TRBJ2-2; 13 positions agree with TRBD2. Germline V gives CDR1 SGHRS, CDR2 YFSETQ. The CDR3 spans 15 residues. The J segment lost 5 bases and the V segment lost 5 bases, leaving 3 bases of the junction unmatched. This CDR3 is CASRKTSGGTGELFF. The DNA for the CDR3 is TGCGCCAGCAGAAAGACTAGCGGGGGGACCGGGGAGCTGTTTTTT. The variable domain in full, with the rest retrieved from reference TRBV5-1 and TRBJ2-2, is KAGVTQTPRYLIKTRGQQVTLSCSPISGHRSVSWYQQTPGQGLQFLFEYFSETQRNKGNFPGRFSGRQFSNSRSEMNVSTLELGDSALYLCASRKTSGGTGELFFGEGSRLTVL.

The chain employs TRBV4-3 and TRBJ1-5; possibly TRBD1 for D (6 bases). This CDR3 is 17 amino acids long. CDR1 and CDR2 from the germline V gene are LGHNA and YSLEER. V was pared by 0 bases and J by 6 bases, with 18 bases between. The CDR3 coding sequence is TGCGCCAGCAGCCAAGATTTCATGGCAGGGGTTCCTCAGCCCCAGCATTTT. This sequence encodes CASSQDFMAGVPQPQHF.

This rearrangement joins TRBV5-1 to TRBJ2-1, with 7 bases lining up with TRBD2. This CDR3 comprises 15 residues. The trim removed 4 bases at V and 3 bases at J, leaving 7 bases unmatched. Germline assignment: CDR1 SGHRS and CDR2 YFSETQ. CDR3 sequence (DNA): TGCGCCAGCAGCCCCATGGGGGGGAACTACAATGAGCAGTTCTTC. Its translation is CASSPMGGNYNEQFF.

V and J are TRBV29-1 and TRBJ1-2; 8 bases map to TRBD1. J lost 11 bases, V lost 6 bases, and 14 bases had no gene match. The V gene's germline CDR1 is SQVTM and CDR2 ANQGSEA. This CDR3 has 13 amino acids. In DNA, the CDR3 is TGCAGCGTGCCTACAGGGGGGGCTTTTCGTTACACCTTC. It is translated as CSVPTGGAFRYTF. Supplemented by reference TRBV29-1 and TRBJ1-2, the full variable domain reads SAVISQKPSRDICQRGTSLTIQCQVDSQVTMMFWYRQQPGQSLTLIATANQGSEATYESGFVIDKFPISRPNLTFSTLTVSNMSPEDSSIYLCSVPTGGAFRYTFGSGTRLTVV.

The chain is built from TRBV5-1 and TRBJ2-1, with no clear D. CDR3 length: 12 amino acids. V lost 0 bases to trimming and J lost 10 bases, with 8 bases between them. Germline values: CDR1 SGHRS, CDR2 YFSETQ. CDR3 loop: CASSLGEREQFF. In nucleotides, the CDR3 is TGCGCCAGCAGCTTGGGAGAAAGAGAGCAGTTCTTC.

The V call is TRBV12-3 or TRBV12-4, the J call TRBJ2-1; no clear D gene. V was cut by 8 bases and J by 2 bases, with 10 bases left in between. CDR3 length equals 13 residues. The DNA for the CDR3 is TGTGCCAGCGGCTCACTAACCTACAATGAGCAGTTCTTC. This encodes CASGSLTYNEQFF.